This T cell receptor (beta chain) was retrieved from a study of regulatory T cells in long-lasting Graves disease. This clonotype was recorded many times. The antigen remains undetermined. HTBI primers from iRepertoire and Arm-PCR of CDR3 regions yielded the TCR beta libraries. In the original workflow: Segment identification across samples yielded some 63 TRBV and more than twelve TRBJ segments. TCRdb reprocessed the multiplex PCR reads with MiXCR, giving one entry per CDR3 protein. The V and J calls were not made by the authors but by TCRdb's processing. The sample holds some 300,000 distinct CDR3 sequences, 22% seen once. Study-wide findings and caveats: TCR diversity was lower in persistent Graves' patients (versus newly diagnosed ones). The analysis examined peripheral blood only and excluded thyroid tissue.

As for time point: persistent/refractory GD, antithyroid drugs over 5 years with positive TRAb. The TCR library was made from RNA that had been extracted from PBMCs in TRIzol. Sequencing was performed on peripheral blood mononuclear cells (PBMCs), taken when the disease was refractory, from a patient treated with antithyroid drugs. This TCR was sampled from a female donor with Graves disease.

CDR3 sequence reads: CASSQGAGWETQYF. The CDR3, as DNA: TGTGCCAGCAGCCAAGGAGCTGGATGGGAGACCCAGTACTTC. V and J are TRBV9 and TRBJ2-5, with D hard to call. CDR1 is SGDLS, CDR2 YYNGEE, per germline. The CDR3 length is 14 residues. The ends were cut back, 4 bases at V and 5 bases at J, with 15 bases in the middle.